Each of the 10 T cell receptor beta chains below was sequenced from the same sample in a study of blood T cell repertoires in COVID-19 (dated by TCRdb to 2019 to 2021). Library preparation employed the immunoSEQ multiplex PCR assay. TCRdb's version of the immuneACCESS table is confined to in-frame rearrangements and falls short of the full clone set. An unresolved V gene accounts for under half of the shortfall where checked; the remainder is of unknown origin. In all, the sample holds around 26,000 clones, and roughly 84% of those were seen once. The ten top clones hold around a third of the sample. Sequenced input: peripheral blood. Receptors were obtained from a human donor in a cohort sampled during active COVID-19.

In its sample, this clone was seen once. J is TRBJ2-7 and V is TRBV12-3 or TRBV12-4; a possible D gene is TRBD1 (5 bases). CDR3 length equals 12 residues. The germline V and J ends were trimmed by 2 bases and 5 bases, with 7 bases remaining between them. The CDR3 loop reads CASSLRGNEQYF. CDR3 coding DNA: TGTGCCAGCAGTTTAAGGGGAAACGAGCAGTACTTC.

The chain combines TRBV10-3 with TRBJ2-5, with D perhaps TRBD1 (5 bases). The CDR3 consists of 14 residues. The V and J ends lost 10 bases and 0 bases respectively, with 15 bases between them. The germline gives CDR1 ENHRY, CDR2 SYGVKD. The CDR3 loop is CATYGADDQETQYF. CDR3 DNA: TGTGCCACCTATGGGGCAGACGACCAAGAGACCCAGTACTTC.

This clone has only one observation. CDR3 region: CASSQLTGGGNTIYF. The DNA for the CDR3 is TGTGCCAGCAGCCAGTTGACAGGTGGTGGAAACACCATATATTTT. V and J are TRBV14 and TRBJ1-3; a weak D match, TRBD1 (6 bases). Trimming pared 3 bases from V and 3 bases from J, leaving 12 bases between. Germline loops: CDR1 SGHDN, CDR2 FVKESK. The CDR3 is 15 amino acids.

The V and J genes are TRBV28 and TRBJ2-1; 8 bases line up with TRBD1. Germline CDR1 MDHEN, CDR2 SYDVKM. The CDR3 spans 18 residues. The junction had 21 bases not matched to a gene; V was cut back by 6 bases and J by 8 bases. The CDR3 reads CASSPMTAGQGLSHEQFF. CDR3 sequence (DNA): TGTGCCAGCAGCCCAATGACTGCCGGACAGGGCCTTTCACATGAGCAGTTCTTC.

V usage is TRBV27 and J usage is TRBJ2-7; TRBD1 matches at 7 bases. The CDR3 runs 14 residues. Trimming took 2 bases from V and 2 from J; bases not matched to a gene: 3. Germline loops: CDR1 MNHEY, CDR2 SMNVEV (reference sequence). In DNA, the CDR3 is TGTGCCAGCAGTTTACACAGGGGACCCTACGAGCAGTACTTC. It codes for CASSLHRGPYEQYF.

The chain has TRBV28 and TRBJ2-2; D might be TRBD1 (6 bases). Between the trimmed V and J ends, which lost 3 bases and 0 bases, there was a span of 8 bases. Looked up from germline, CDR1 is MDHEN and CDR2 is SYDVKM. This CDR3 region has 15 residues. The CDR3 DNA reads TGTGCCAGCAGTTTGACAGGAACGAACACCGGGGAGCTGTTTTTT. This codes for CASSLTGTNTGELFF.

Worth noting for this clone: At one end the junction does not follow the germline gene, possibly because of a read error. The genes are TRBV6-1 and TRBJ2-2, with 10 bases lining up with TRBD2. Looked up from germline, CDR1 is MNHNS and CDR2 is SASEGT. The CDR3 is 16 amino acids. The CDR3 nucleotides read TGTGCCAGCACTGAAGCGGGGGGGTCTAACACCGGGGAGCTGTTTTTT. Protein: CASTEAGGSNTGELFF.

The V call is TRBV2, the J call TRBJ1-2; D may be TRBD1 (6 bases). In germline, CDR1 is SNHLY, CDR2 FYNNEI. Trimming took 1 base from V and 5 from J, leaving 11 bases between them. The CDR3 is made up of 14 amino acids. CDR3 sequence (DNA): TGTGCCAGCAGTGAAGAAGGGACACTATATGGCTACACCTTC. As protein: CASSEEGTLYGYTF.

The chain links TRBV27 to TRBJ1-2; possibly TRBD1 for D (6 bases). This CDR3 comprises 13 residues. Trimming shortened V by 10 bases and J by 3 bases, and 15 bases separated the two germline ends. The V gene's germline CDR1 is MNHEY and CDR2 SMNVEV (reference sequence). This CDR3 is CATTPGHYYGYTF. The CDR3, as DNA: TGTGCCACCACTCCGGGACATTACTATGGCTACACCTTC.

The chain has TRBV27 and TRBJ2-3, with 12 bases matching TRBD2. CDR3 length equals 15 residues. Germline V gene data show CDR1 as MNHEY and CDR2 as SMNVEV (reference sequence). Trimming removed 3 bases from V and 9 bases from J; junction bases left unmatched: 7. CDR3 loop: CASSFGLAGKETQYF. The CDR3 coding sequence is TGTGCCAGCAGTTTCGGACTAGCGGGGAAGGAGACGCAGTATTTT.